One sample yielded the 21 T cell receptor beta chains listed below, sequenced in a study of vaccination and CD4 T cells after COVID-19 (dated by TCRdb to 2022 to 2024). Antigens for these TCRs are unknown. The library relied on PCR. The sequencer was an Illumina iSeq 100. DNA from cultured CD4+ T cells underwent TCR sequencing with the Oncomine TCR Beta short-read assay at the Johns Hopkins FTIC core. The QIAamp micro DNA kit was used to extract genomic DNA from the cultured CD4+ T cells. TCRdb reran the public reads through fastp at Q25 and MiXCR, keeping productive beta chains. Rows matching on CDR3 protein sequence are summarized as one entry with the most common DNA and genes. The sample table holds roughly 8,000 distinct CDR3 sequences, of which around a third were seen once. The top ten clones comprise roughly 13% of the sample. The sample's treatment or condition, from its label and the paper: roughly ten-day PBMC culture with coronavirus spike peptide pools or control peptides (ViraFEST assay). CD4+ T cells from unexposed donors were collected before the COVID-19 pandemic (2011-2018).

Material for sequencing was CD4+ T cells from blood, cultured in vitro. These receptors originate from a human donor in good health.

This rearrangement joins TRBV5-8 to TRBJ1-5; the D is unclear. Germline loops: CDR1 SGHTS, CDR2 YDEGEE. The CDR3 is 14 residues long. V lost 0 bases to trimming and J lost 6 bases, with 10 bases between them. The chain's CDR3 is CASSLELGIQPQHF. In nucleotides, the CDR3 is TGTGCCAGCAGCTTGGAACTAGGGATTCAGCCCCAGCATTTT.

This clonotype was observed a few times. The J gene is TRBJ1-5, the V gene TRBV20-1; D is uncertain. The germline V gene encodes CDR1 DFQATT and CDR2 SNEGSKA (reference sequence). V gave up 3 bases and J gave up 5 bases, with 5 bases separating them. The CDR3 runs to 11 residues. CDR3 in amino acids: CSAREDQPQHF. The DNA for the CDR3 is TGCAGTGCTAGGGAAGATCAGCCCCAGCATTTT.

This clonotype turned up a few times. The chain has TRBV28 and TRBJ1-5; tentatively, D is TRBD1 (5 bases). The CDR3 has 16 amino acids. From germline, CDR1 is MDHEN and CDR2 SYDVKM. With 6 bases removed from V and 0 bases from J, the gap between germline ends came to 15 bases. Written as DNA, the CDR3 is TGTGCCAGCAGCCCTCGGGACGGTTATAGCAATCAGCCCCAGCATTTT. It translates to CASSPRDGYSNQPQHF.

The chain couples TRBV20-1 to TRBJ2-7, with D hard to call. Deletions cut 0 bases from V and 1 base from J, with 13 bases between. Germline V gene lookup returns CDR1 DFQATT and CDR2 SNEGSKA (reference sequence). This CDR3 has 15 amino acids. CDR3 in amino acids: CSARDPGLGSYEQYF. The CDR3 DNA is TGCAGTGCTAGAGATCCTGGTCTTGGTTCCTACGAGCAGTACTTC.

This clonotype turned up a few times. The junction differs from germline at one of its ends, possibly a read error. This CDR3 reads CATSGPDPPVRKAGAPF. In nucleotides, the CDR3 is TGTGCCACCAGTGGACCGGATCCCCCCGTTCGGAAAGCGGGCGCCCCTTTC. The rearrangement joins TRBV24-1 to TRBJ2-7; D perhaps matches TRBD2 (6 bases). Germline V gene data show CDR1 as KGHDR and CDR2 as SFDVKD. This CDR3 has 17 residues.

This clonotype has more than one count but fewer than ten. The chain employs TRBV6-1 and TRBJ1-5, with 8 positions matching TRBD1. Trimming took 5 bases from V and 2 from J; bases not matched to a gene: 8. The CDR3 covers 16 residues. From germline, CDR1 is MNHNS and CDR2 SASEGT. The CDR3 nucleotides are TGTGCCAGCAGTAGGAGGACAGGGCTGGGCAATCAGCCCCAGCATTTT. This encodes CASSRRTGLGNQPQHF.

The chain joins TRBV10-3 to TRBJ2-7, with 9 bases that match TRBD1. Germline assignment: CDR1 ENHRY and CDR2 SYGVKD. The V and J ends lost 2 bases and 2 bases, in that order; junction bases with no gene match: 4. CDR3 length: 15 amino acids. This chain's CDR3 is CAISETDRGTYEQYF. Here the CDR3 DNA reads TGTGCCATCAGTGAGACGGACAGGGGTACCTACGAGCAGTACTTC.

In its sample, this clonotype was seen a few times. This sequence joins TRBV27 and TRBJ2-3; TRBD1 matches at 9 bases. This CDR3 has 15 residues. With V trimmed by 4 bases and J by 3 bases, 5 bases remained unmatched. Germline V gene sequence: CDR1 MNHEY, CDR2 SMNVEV (reference sequence). The CDR3 bases are TGTGCCAGCAGTTCCACGGGACAGGGAACAGATACGCAGTATTTT. Translating gives CASSSTGQGTDTQYF.

This chain links TRBV29-1 with TRBJ1-2; 9 nucleotides line up with TRBD1. CDR1 is SQVTM, CDR2 ANQGSEA, per germline. Losses at the gene ends were 6 bases for V and 4 bases for J; bases not matched to a gene: 9. The CDR3 consists of 14 residues. The CDR3 reads CSVAAGTGSYGYTF. The CDR3 bases are TGCAGCGTAGCTGCCGGGACAGGGAGCTATGGCTACACCTTC.

This clonotype counts as medium-sized. This sequence joins TRBV10-3 and TRBJ2-7; TRBD1 agrees at 9 bases. Germline V gene data show CDR1 as ENHRY and CDR2 as SYGVKD. This CDR3 is 12 amino acids long. J gave up 5 bases and V 11 bases, and 7 bases lay outside the gene matches. CDR3 sequence: CAVAGTGNEQYF. In nucleotides, the CDR3 is TGTGCCGTAGCCGGGACAGGGAACGAGCAGTACTTC.

The rearrangement joins TRBV10-3 to TRBJ2-7; no clear D. Germline V gene lookup returns CDR1 ENHRY and CDR2 SYGVKD. There are 14 residues in the CDR3. V lost 6 bases, J lost 1 base, and 13 bases lay in between. CDR3: CAISSVPASYEQYF. The CDR3 DNA is TGTGCCATCAGCTCTGTCCCTGCGTCCTACGAGCAGTACTTC.

The rearrangement joins TRBV6-1 to TRBJ2-2; D is ambiguous. Germline V CDR1 and CDR2: MNHNS, SASEGT. Trimming removed 8 bases from V and 5 bases from J, with 18 bases in between. The CDR3 consists of 15 residues. The CDR3 bases are TGTGCCAGCGTCAGTGGAAAGCAACTTACCGGGGAGCTGTTTTTT. Translation: CASVSGKQLTGELFF.

The chain links TRBV4-1 to TRBJ1-2; no reliable D call. V was cut by 0 bases and J by 1 base, with 9 bases left in between. The CDR3 runs to 15 residues. Germline V gene data show CDR1 as MGHRA and CDR2 as YSYEKL. This chain's CDR3 is CASSQDLVVNYGYTF. CDR3 bases: TGCGCCAGCAGCCAAGATTTGGTGGTTAACTATGGCTACACCTTC.

CDR3 sequence reads: CATSDPGGYTF. In nucleotides, the CDR3 is TGTGCCACCAGTGACCCCGGGGGCTACACCTTC. This sequence joins TRBV24-1 and TRBJ1-2; D gene unclear. The CDR3 consists of 11 residues. The V end was cut by 4 bases, the J end by 8 bases, with 7 bases between. Germline CDR1 is KGHDR and CDR2 is SFDVKD.

The chain carries TRBV10-3 and TRBJ2-2, with D tentatively TRBD1 (6 bases). Germline CDR1 is ENHRY and CDR2 is SYGVKD. The CDR3 loop spans 15 amino acids. Deletions cut 3 bases from V and 5 bases from J, with 13 bases between. CDR3 DNA sequence: TGTGCCATCAGTGACTCGACGGACAGTACCGGGGAGCTGTTTTTT. Translation gives CAISDSTDSTGELFF.

The V gene is TRBV28, the J gene TRBJ1-1, with D maybe TRBD1 (6 bases). The V end was cut by 3 bases, the J end by 1 base, with 9 bases between. CDR3 length: 14 amino acids. Per germline, CDR1 MDHEN and CDR2 SYDVKM. DNA of the CDR3: TGTGCCAGCAGTTTCCAGGACAGGAACACTGAAGCTTTCTTT. It is translated as CASSFQDRNTEAFF.

The CDR3 DNA sequence: TGTGCCACCAGTGAAACAGGGTATAGCAATCAGCCCCAGCATTTT. Translating it yields CATSETGYSNQPQHF. The chain links TRBV24-1 to TRBJ1-5; D may be TRBD1 (6 bases). Germline CDR1 KGHDR, CDR2 SFDVKD. Trimming shortened V by 4 bases and J by 0 bases, and 9 bases separated the two germline ends. The CDR3 length is 15 residues.

V is TRBV7-3 and J is TRBJ2-1; D possibly corresponds to TRBD2 (6 bases). This CDR3 has 16 amino acids. Trimming took off 1 base at V and 0 bases at J, with 10 bases between the two ends. Germline-derived CDR1 and CDR2 are SGHTA and FQGTGA. The CDR3 nucleotides are TGTGCCAGCAGCTTAAGCGGGACCTTCTCCTACAATGAGCAGTTCTTC. Translating it yields CASSLSGTFSYNEQFF.

The rearrangement uses TRBV28 and TRBJ1-6; D ambiguous. The germline CDR1 and CDR2 sequences are MDHEN and SYDVKM. V gave up 4 bases and J gave up 4 bases, with 14 bases separating them. The CDR3 is made up of 16 amino acids. CDR3 sequence: CASSSLQEEYNSPLHF. CDR3 coding DNA: TGTGCCAGCAGTTCACTCCAGGAGGAGTATAATTCACCCCTCCACTTT.

In nucleotides, the CDR3 is TGTGCCAGCAGTTACGGTGTGGAGGCCTCTGGGGCCAACGTCCTGACTTTC. Its translation: CASSYGVEASGANVLTF. The chain employs TRBV6-5 and TRBJ2-6, with D possibly matching TRBD2 (5 bases). Deletions cut 2 bases from V and 0 bases from J, with 11 bases between. CDR3 length equals 17 residues. Germline CDR1 reads MNHEY; CDR2 reads SVGAGI.

The table lists this clonotype with a few counts. The rearrangement uses TRBV20-1 and TRBJ1-1; D gene unclear. V gave up 3 bases and J gave up 1 base, with 12 bases separating them. The CDR3 consists of 14 residues. CDR1 is DFQATT and CDR2 is SNEGSKA in the germline V gene (reference sequence). The CDR3 loop reads CSASNPSRNTEAFF. The DNA of the CDR3 is TGCAGTGCTAGTAACCCGAGTCGGAACACTGAAGCTTTCTTT.